This record looks at one TCR beta chain sequence and its context. What it recognizes is unknown. The CDR3 runs to 12 residues. Germline V gene lookup returns CDR1 MNHEY and CDR2 SMNVEV (reference sequence). Unmatched junction bases numbered 1, after V lost 6 bases and J lost 8 bases. Vbeta (60) and Jbeta (13) primers were used in the PCR. Original analysis: Around 80 million unique TCR beta chains, roughly 11 million of them shared, were counted by a later analysis. Clones were sequenced by immunoSEQ multiplex PCR, and TCRdb holds only the in-frame ones, with some missing. V, J and clone size derive from that table, while D and trimming were established from the DNA sequence. The sample includes some 130,000 clones, 77% seen only once; the top ten take roughly 4.2%. These data belong to a study of cytomegalovirus exposure and HLA in healthy donors. The study, taken as a whole, reports: Serostatus for CMV was the only available immune exposure information. In a later analysis, HLA-associated beta chains showed higher expansion and lower generation probabilities than comparable chains. Reportedly, diagnosis of cytomegalovirus status by the classifier showed high specificity and sensitivity.

Sequenced material: PBMCs. The genes are TRBV27 and TRBJ1-6; TRBD1 matches 7 bases. The receptor's source is a male donor in good health and CMV-seropositive. This chain's CDR3 is CASSTGDSPLHF. CDR3 nucleotide sequence: TGTGCCAGCAGCACAGGGGATTCACCCCTCCACTTT.